The source of this T cell receptor beta chain is a study of control samples from healthy donors and cancer patients. The repertoire was sequenced with immunoSEQ multiplex PCR; TCRdb's copy has only in-frame clones and lacks some. The table lists roughly 150,000 clones, over 85% of them singletons. Germline V gene data show CDR1 as SGHRS and CDR2 as YFSETQ. Trimming at V came to 5 bases and at J to 11 bases, leaving 13 bases not matched to a gene. CDR3 length: 14 amino acids. The sequence was collected from a man between 18 and 29 years old in good health. The V and J genes are TRBV5-1 and TRBJ1-1; 9 bases map to TRBD1. Sequencing was performed on blood. The CDR3 DNA sequence: TGCGCCAGCAGGGATACAGGGGGCGCGTTTGGGGCTTTCTTT. Translated: CASRDTGGAFGAFF.